Presented here are 24 T cell receptor beta chains from one specimen sequenced in a study of blood T cells in healthy people across ages. A second PCR, run for about 7 to 11 cycles, used a sample-barcoded 5' primer plus a J-beta primer mix. TCRdb reprocessed the 5' RACE reads with MiXCR, giving one entry per CDR3 protein. The sample lists about 1.1 million distinct CDR3 sequences, around two fifths occurring once. Specimen: blood. Every receptor here comes from a young man in good health.

V usage is TRBV6-5 and J usage is TRBJ2-1, with D possibly TRBD1 on 6 matching bases. V was cut by 7 bases and J by 10 bases, with 17 bases left in between. The CDR3 has 13 amino acids. Germline V gene lookup returns CDR1 MNHEY and CDR2 SVGAGI. CDR3 nucleotide sequence: TGTGCCAGCACCCCCAGGGGAAGCGACGAGCAGTTCTTC. Protein: CASTPRGSDEQFF.

Comment on this clonotype: Compared with germline, one end of the junction differs, possibly owing to a read error. The V gene is TRBV2, the J gene TRBJ2-5; 8 nucleotides match TRBD1. The closer fit of TRBJ2-7 to the DNA end suggests the J call may be wrong. The CDR3 has 16 amino acids. The V gene's germline CDR1 is SNHLY and CDR2 FYNNEI. The CDR3 here is CASSEAWWTGLSEQYF. The CDR3 region has the DNA TGCGCCAGCAGTGAAGCGTGGTGGACAGGGCTGTCCGAGCAGTACTTC.

This clonotype came up many times. The rearrangement joins TRBV6-5 to TRBJ2-5; D not certain. There are 12 residues in the CDR3. With 3 bases removed from V and 4 bases from J, the gap between germline ends came to 6 bases. Looked up from germline, CDR1 is MNHEY and CDR2 is SVGAGI. DNA for the CDR3: TGTGCCAGCAGTTATAGTGGAGAGACCCAGTACTTC. Protein product: CASSYSGETQYF.

This clonotype was counted between two and nine times. The V call is TRBV4-1, the J call TRBJ2-3, with 11 bases that match TRBD2. Trimming took 4 bases from V and 2 from J; bases not matched to a gene: 2. The CDR3 loop spans 15 amino acids. Germline CDR1 and CDR2: MGHRA and YSYEKL. CDR3 residues: CASSPTSGDTDTQYF. The CDR3 bases are TGCGCCAGCAGCCCGACTAGCGGGGACACAGATACGCAGTATTTT.

The chain combines TRBV4-1 with TRBJ2-2, with 11 nucleotides matching TRBD2. This CDR3 spans 19 amino acids. Germline V CDR1 and CDR2: MGHRA, YSYEKL. With 4 bases clipped from V and 7 bases from J, the junction kept 17 bases outside the gene matches. Here the CDR3 DNA reads TGCGCCAGCAGCCGGCGTGGGTCATTAGCGGGGGGGCAAATCGGGGAGCTGTTTTTT. It specifies CASSRRGSLAGGQIGELFF.

V is TRBV5-1 and J is TRBJ2-7; D perhaps matches TRBD1 (6 bases). V dropped 5 bases and J dropped 2 bases, with 14 bases sitting between them. CDR1 SGHRS and CDR2 YFSETQ come from the germline V gene. CDR3 length equals 14 residues. The chain's CDR3 is CASRTHGQTYEQYF. The CDR3 coding sequence is TGCGCCAGCAGAACACACGGACAGACCTACGAGCAGTACTTC.

This clonotype was observed at least ten times. The gene calls are TRBV12-3 or TRBV12-4 and TRBJ1-2; TRBD1 is a possible D gene (5 bases). The CDR3 spans 13 residues. Trimming removed 6 bases from V and 6 bases from J, with 14 bases in between. CDR3 sequence reads: CASSMGGVHGYTF. The CDR3 DNA follows: TGTGCCAGCAGCATGGGGGGAGTGCATGGCTACACCTTC.

The chain links TRBV29-1 to TRBJ1-2; TRBD1 agrees at 10 bases. The CDR3 totals 19 residues. V gave up 4 bases and J gave up 3 bases; unmatched junction bases: 20. Looked up from germline, CDR1 is SQVTM and CDR2 is ANQGSEA. CDR3 DNA sequence: TGCAGCGTTGTAAGCCGGGACAGGGGATTTCATAATTACTACTATGGCTACACCTTC. Translation gives CSVVSRDRGFHNYYYGYTF.

The rearrangement joins TRBV12-3 or TRBV12-4 to TRBJ1-1; 8 bases match TRBD1. This CDR3 is 16 amino acids long. Trimming at V came to 5 bases and at J to 4 bases, leaving 12 bases not matched to a gene. The CDR3 sequence: CASSPVITTGGTEAFF. For the CDR3, the DNA is TGTGCCAGCAGTCCCGTTATCACAACAGGGGGCACTGAAGCTTTCTTT.

A few counts support this clonotype. The chain is built from TRBV20-1 and TRBJ2-7, with TRBD1 matching 11 bases. Germline V gene sequence: CDR1 DFQATT, CDR2 SNEGSKA (reference sequence). After removal of 3 bases from V and 6 bases from J, the junction contained 4 bases not matched to a gene. The CDR3 totals 13 residues. The CDR3 here is CSASRTGGFEQYF. The CDR3 DNA sequence: TGCAGTGCTAGCAGGACAGGGGGCTTCGAGCAGTACTTC.

The chain couples TRBV24-1 to TRBJ2-3; D perhaps matches TRBD2 (6 bases). Germline V CDR1 and CDR2: KGHDR, SFDVKD. Between the trimmed V and J ends, which lost 7 bases and 0 bases, there was a span of 7 bases. This CDR3 comprises 13 residues. CDR3 sequence: CATSGSSTDTQYF. In DNA, the CDR3 is TGTGCCACCAGCGGGAGTAGCACAGATACGCAGTATTTT.

Ten or more counts support this clonotype. V is TRBV24-1 and J is TRBJ2-1; 8 bases are shared with TRBD1. The J segment lost 5 bases and the V segment lost 5 bases, leaving 7 bases of the junction unmatched. The CDR3 spans 15 residues. Germline CDR1 reads KGHDR; CDR2 reads SFDVKD. The CDR3 nucleotides read TGTGCCACCAGTGTAGCGGACAGGGTAAACAATGAGCAGTTCTTC. Protein: CATSVADRVNNEQFF.

This clonotype has at least ten counts. The rearrangement joins TRBV5-1 to TRBJ2-3, with TRBD2 matching over 12 bases. Per the germline V gene, CDR1 is SGHRS and CDR2 is YFSETQ. The CDR3 sequence is 16 residues long. V dropped 4 bases and J dropped 1; count of bases not matched to a gene: 4. The CDR3 nucleotides are TGCGCCAGCAGCGATCTAGCGGGGGGGGGCACAGATACGCAGTATTTT. The encoded protein is CASSDLAGGGTDTQYF.

V is TRBV30 and J is TRBJ1-4; D is unresolved. Trimming cost V 4 bases and J 3 bases, with 12 bases left between them. This CDR3 region has 14 residues. Germline loops: CDR1 GTSNPN, CDR2 SVGIG (reference sequence). The CDR3 DNA reads as TGTGCCTGGACTCGGGAAGCCTCTAATGAAAAACTGTTTTTT. Its protein is CAWTREASNEKLFF.

The chain recombines TRBV7-2 with TRBJ2-7; D is ambiguous. In germline, CDR1 is SGHTA, CDR2 FQGNSA. This CDR3 is 11 amino acids long. V lost 5 bases and J 11 bases, leaving 13 bases between the germline ends. The CDR3 DNA sequence: TGTGCCAGCAGCCTGTTGGGTTATGAGTACTTC. Protein product: CASSLLGYEYF.

In this sample, this clonotype turned up once. CDR3 residues: CASGYDDSGAGDEQFF. CDR3 nucleotide sequence: TGTGCCAGCGGCTACGATGATAGCGGGGCCGGGGATGAGCAGTTCTTC. J is TRBJ2-1 and V is TRBV21-1; the table's D call TRBD2 went unverified against the DNA. TRBV21-1 is annotated as a pseudogene. CDR3 size: 16 residues.

This clonotype was picked up a small number of times. The CDR3 here is CASRTPGQGKSEAFF. The DNA of the CDR3 is TGTGCCAGCAGGACACCGGGACAGGGGAAATCTGAAGCTTTCTTT. The chain recombines TRBV12-3 or TRBV12-4 with TRBJ1-1; 10 bases map to TRBD1. The ends lost 6 bases at V and 6 bases at J; junction bases unmatched: 10. CDR3 size: 15 residues.

The genes are TRBV4-1 and TRBJ1-6; D is unresolved. Germline CDR1 MGHRA, CDR2 YSYEKL. The CDR3 sequence is 15 residues long. Trimming took 4 bases from V and 10 from J, leaving 17 bases between them. The CDR3 sequence is CASSLAGQAKSPLHF. The CDR3 DNA reads as TGCGCCAGCAGCCTCGCGGGCCAGGCTAAATCACCCCTCCACTTT.

This clonotype turned up a few times. V is TRBV10-3 and J is TRBJ2-1, with D perhaps TRBD1 (5 bases). V shed 5 bases and J shed 7 bases, with 15 bases lying between them. Germline CDR1 ENHRY, CDR2 SYGVKD. CDR3 length equals 14 residues. CDR3 protein: CAISKVREGNEQFF. In nucleotides, the CDR3 is TGTGCCATCAGTAAAGTCAGGGAAGGGAATGAGCAGTTCTTC.

This clonotype occurred a few times. The chain is built from TRBV7-9 and TRBJ2-1, with D perhaps TRBD1 (6 bases). This CDR3 comprises 17 residues. V lost 5 bases to trimming and J lost 0 bases, with 17 bases between them. Looked up from germline, CDR1 is SEHNR and CDR2 is FQNEAQ (reference sequence). The CDR3 here is CASSRTDLRSSYNEQFF. The CDR3 DNA is TGTGCCAGCAGCCGGACAGACCTAAGGAGCTCCTACAATGAGCAGTTCTTC.

V is TRBV20-1 and J is TRBJ1-1, with a possible D match to TRBD1 (5 bases). Trimming shortened V by 6 bases and J by 1 base, and 15 bases separated the two germline ends. The CDR3 runs to 14 residues. CDR1 is DFQATT and CDR2 is SNEGSKA in the germline V gene (reference sequence). The chain's CDR3 is CSAPRGGSNTEAFF. In DNA, the CDR3 is TGCAGTGCCCCCCGGGGGGGATCGAACACTGAAGCTTTCTTT.

This clonotype was counted a single time. This chain uses TRBV6-5 with TRBJ1-2, with a possible D match to TRBD1 (5 bases). CDR3 length: 15 residues. Germline V gene data show CDR1 as MNHEY and CDR2 as SVGAGI. With 0 bases removed from V and 3 bases from J, the gap between germline ends came to 11 bases. Written as DNA, the CDR3 is TGTGCCAGCAGTTACTCTGGGGGAGCGGACTATGGCTACACCTTC. The encoded protein is CASSYSGGADYGYTF.

This clonotype came up a few times. The CDR3 here is CSARGQGSGYTF. As DNA, the CDR3 is TGCAGTGCTAGAGGTCAAGGGAGCGGCTACACCTTC. The chain uses TRBV20-1 and TRBJ1-2; no reliable D call. V lost 1 base and J 8 bases, leaving 11 bases between the germline ends. The CDR3 sequence is 12 residues long. Germline-derived CDR1 and CDR2 are DFQATT and SNEGSKA (reference sequence).

The V and J genes are TRBV20-1 and TRBJ1-1, with D hard to call. From germline, CDR1 is DFQATT and CDR2 SNEGSKA (reference sequence). The CDR3 covers 12 residues. V dropped 3 bases and J dropped 5 bases, with 10 bases sitting between them. CDR3 DNA: TGCAGTGCTAGGGAGGGAAGGACTGAAGCTTTCTTT. Protein product: CSAREGRTEAFF.